The source of this T cell receptor (beta chain) is a study of beta chain features in type 1 diabetes. This clone was observed a handful of times. Its antigen is still unknown. Findings and caveats of the study: Junctions at VDJ sites from type 1 diabetes patients had fewer insertions and more deletions. Type 1 diabetes patients had moderately but significantly shorter TCRB CDR3s in all four CD4+ subsets. Relative to healthy donors, patients appeared to have naive, central memory and Treg TCRB repertoires that were more similar.

A CD45RO/CCR7/CD25/CD127/CD95/CD27 panel sorted naive, central memory, regulatory and stem cell-like memory CD4+ cells. All of the sorted populations showed purity greater than 98%. Expressed TCRB transcripts were sequenced after all isolated RNA was converted to cDNA. TCRdb's copy holds only in-frame clones and misses some; the assay was immunoSEQ multiplex PCR. The repertoire holds about 400,000 clones, with roughly 12% as singletons. V shed 6 bases and J shed 1 base, with 7 bases lying between them. Germline lookup yields CDR1 ENHRY and CDR2 SYGVKD. This CDR3 has 12 residues. The chain joins TRBV10-3 to TRBJ2-7; D is perhaps TRBD1 (6 bases). The TCR originated in a woman aged 18-29 years with type 1 diabetes. Specimen: naive CD4+ T cells from blood. The CDR3 nucleotides read TGTGCCATCAGACAGGGTTCCTACGAGCAGTACTTC. Translation: CAIRQGSYEQYF.